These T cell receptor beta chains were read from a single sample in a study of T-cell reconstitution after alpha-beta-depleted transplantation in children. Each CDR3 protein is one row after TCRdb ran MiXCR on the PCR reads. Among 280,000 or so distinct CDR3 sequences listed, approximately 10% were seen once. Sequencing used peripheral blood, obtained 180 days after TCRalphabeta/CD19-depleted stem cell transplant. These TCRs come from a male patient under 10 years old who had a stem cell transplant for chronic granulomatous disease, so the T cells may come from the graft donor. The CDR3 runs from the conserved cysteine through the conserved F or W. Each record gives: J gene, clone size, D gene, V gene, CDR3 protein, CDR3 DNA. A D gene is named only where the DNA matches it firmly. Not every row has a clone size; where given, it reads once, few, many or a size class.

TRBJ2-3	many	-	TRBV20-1	CSASNRTQYF	TGCAGTGCTAGTAATCGGACGCAGTATTTT
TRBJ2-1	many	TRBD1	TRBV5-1	CASSVGQGRYNEQFF	TGCGCCAGCAGCGTGGGACAGGGCCGATACAATGAGCAGTTCTTC
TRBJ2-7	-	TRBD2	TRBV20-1	CSARDSSGKEGYEQYF	TGCAGTGCTAGAGATTCTAGCGGGAAAGAGGGCTACGAGCAGTACTTC
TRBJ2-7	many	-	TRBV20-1	CSATVSYEQYF	TGCAGTGCTACAGTCTCCTACGAGCAGTACTTC
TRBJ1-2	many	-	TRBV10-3	CAISEKLYGYTF	TGTGCCATCAGTGAGAAGCTTTATGGCTACACCTTC
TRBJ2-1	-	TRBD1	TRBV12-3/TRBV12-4	CASSLAAGQGYNEQFF	TGTGCCAGCAGTTTAGCGGCAGGACAGGGTTACAATGAGCAGTTCTTC
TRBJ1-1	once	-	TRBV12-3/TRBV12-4	CAISFLGVNTEAFF	TGTGCCATCAGTTTCCTTGGGGTGAACACTGAAGCTTTCTTT
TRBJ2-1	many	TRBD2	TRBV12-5	CASGLERLAGGSYNEQFF	TGTGCTAGTGGTTTGGAAAGGCTAGCGGGAGGCTCCTACAATGAGCAGTTCTTC
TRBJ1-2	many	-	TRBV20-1	CSARDVRRGYTF	TGCAGTGCTAGAGATGTCCGCAGGGGCTACACCTTC
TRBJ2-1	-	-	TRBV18	CASSPSAWRSYNEQFF	TGTGCCAGCTCACCCTCGGCATGGAGGTCCTACAATGAGCAGTTCTTC
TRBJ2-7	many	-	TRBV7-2	CASTVEYEQYF	TGTGCCAGCACGGTCGAATACGAGCAGTACTTC
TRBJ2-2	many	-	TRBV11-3	CASSLGGPYTGELFF	TGTGCCAGCAGCTTAGGTGGGCCCTACACCGGGGAGCTGTTTTTT
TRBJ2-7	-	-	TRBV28	CASSLSLFYEQYF	TGTGCCAGCAGTTTATCACTCTTCTACGAGCAGTACTTC
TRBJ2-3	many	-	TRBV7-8	CASSLSWRSTDTQYF	TGTGCCAGCAGCTTATCTTGGAGGAGCACAGATACGCAGTATTTT
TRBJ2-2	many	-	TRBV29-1	CSVEGKGTGELFF	TGCAGCGTTGAGGGGAAAGGGACCGGGGAGCTGTTTTTT
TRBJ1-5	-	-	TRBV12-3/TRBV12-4	CASSFKGSNQPQHF	TGTGCCAGCAGTTTCAAGGGAAGCAATCAGCCCCAGCATTTT
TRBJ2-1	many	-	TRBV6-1	CASRSTKLREQFF	TGTGCCAGCAGATCCACGAAGCTGCGTGAGCAGTTCTTC
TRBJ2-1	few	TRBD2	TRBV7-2	CASSSYRTSGGSGQFF	TGTGCCAGCAGCTCATACAGGACTAGCGGGGGATCAGGGCAGTTCTTC
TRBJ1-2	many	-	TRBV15	CATSRDQGGYTF	TGTGCCACCAGCAGAGACCAAGGTGGCTACACCTTC
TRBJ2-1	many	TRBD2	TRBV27	CASSFGLAGTYEQFF	TGTGCCAGCAGTTTTGGGCTAGCGGGAACATATGAGCAGTTCTTC
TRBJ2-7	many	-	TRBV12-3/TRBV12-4	CASSLSPYRISYEQYF	TGTGCCAGCAGCCTATCGCCCTACAGGATTTCCTACGAGCAGTACTTC
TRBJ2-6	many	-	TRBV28	CASSHQGSGANVLTF	TGTGCCAGCAGCCATCAGGGCTCTGGGGCCAACGTCCTGACTTTC
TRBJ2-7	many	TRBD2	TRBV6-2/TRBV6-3	CASSYGTSGYEQYF	TGTGCCAGCAGTTACGGGACTAGCGGGTACGAGCAGTACTTC
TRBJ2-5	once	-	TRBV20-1	CSARDDSYSYGYTFGSGTQYF	-
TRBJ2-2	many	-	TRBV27	CASSKIQGTGELFF	TGTGCCAGCAGCAAAATACAGGGCACCGGGGAGCTGTTTTTT
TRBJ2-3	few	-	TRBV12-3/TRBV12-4	CASIPWGQSTDTQYF	TGTGCCAGCATTCCTTGGGGTCAAAGCACAGATACGCAGTATTTT
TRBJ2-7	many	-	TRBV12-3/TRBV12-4	CASSLVGVYEQYF	TGTGCCAGCAGTTTGGTGGGGGTCTACGAGCAGTACTTC
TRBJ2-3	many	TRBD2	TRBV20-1	CSARDLRLAGGADTQYF	TGCAGTGCTAGAGATCTTAGACTAGCGGGAGGAGCAGATACGCAGTATTTT
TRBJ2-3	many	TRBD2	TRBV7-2	CASRPSGRTDTQYF	TGTGCCAGCAGACCCAGCGGGAGGACAGATACGCAGTATTTT
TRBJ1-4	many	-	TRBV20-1	CSAREFNEKLFF	TGCAGTGCTCGGGAGTTTAATGAAAAACTGTTTTTT
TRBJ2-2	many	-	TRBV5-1	CASSLPNTGELFF	TGCGCCAGCAGCTTGCCGAACACCGGGGAGCTGTTTTTT
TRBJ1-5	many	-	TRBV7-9	CASSSRGGLNQPQHF	TGTGCCAGCAGCTCCCGAGGGGGACTTAATCAGCCCCAGCATTTT
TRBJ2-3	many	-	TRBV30	CAWSVPNTDTQYF	TGTGCCTGGAGTGTACCAAACACAGATACGCAGTATTTT
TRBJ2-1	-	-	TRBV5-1	CASNLEGYNEQFF	TGCGCCAGCAACTTGGAGGGCTACAATGAGCAGTTCTTC
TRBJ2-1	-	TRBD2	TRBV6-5	CASSYQERGSYNEQFF	TGTGCCAGCAGTTATCAGGAGCGGGGATCCTACAATGAGCAGTTCTTC
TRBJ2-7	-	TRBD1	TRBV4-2	CASSRLGQGAYEQYF	TGTGCCAGCAGCCGCCTGGGACAGGGGGCCTACGAGCAGTACTTC
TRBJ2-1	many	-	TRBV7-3	CASSSNRVNEQFF	TGTGCCAGCAGCTCAAACAGGGTCAATGAGCAGTTCTTC
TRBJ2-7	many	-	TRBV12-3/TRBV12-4	CASSFLVYEQYF	TGTGCCAGCAGTTTCTTAGTTTACGAGCAGTACTTC
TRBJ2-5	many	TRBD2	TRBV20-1	CSARWASGGGETQYF	TGCAGTGCTAGATGGGCTAGCGGGGGGGGAGAGACCCAGTACTTC
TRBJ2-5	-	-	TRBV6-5	CASSYYAGWETQYF	TGTGCCAGCAGTTACTACGCAGGGTGGGAGACCCAGTACTTC
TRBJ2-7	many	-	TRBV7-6	CASSSDWGYEQYF	TGTGCCAGCAGCTCCGATTGGGGGTACGAGCAGTACTTC
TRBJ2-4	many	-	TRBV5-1	CASSLGAAPLAKNIQYF	TGCGCCAGCAGCTTGGGGGCGGCCCCTCTAGCCAAAAACATTCAGTACTTC
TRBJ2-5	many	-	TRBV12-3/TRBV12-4	CASSLDQWGETQYF	TGTGCCAGCAGTTTAGATCAGTGGGGGGAGACCCAGTACTTC
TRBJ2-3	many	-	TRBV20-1	CSARFFGYTQYF	TGCAGTGCTAGGTTTTTTGGCTATACGCAGTATTTT
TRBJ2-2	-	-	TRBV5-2	CASSLSLSEFGELFF	TGTGCCAGCAGCTTGAGCTTGAGTGAATTCGGGGAGCTGTTTTTT
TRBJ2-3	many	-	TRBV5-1	CASGRGSTDTQYF	TGCGCCAGCGGACGAGGGTCCACAGATACGCAGTATTTT
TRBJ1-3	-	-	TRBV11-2	CASSLDSTSDTIYF	TGTGCCAGCAGCTTAGATTCGACGAGTGACACCATATATTTT
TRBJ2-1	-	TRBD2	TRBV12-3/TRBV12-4	CASIYSGGPGEQFF	TGTGCCAGCATTTATAGCGGGGGCCCCGGTGAGCAGTTCTTC
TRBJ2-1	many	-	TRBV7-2	CASNVRGISYNEQFF	TGTGCCAGCAACGTTAGAGGTATATCCTACAATGAGCAGTTCTTC
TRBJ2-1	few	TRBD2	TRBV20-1	CSATTRGLAGGSSYNEQFF	TGCAGTGCTACCACCAGGGGACTAGCGGGAGGCAGCTCCTACAATGAGCAGTTCTTC
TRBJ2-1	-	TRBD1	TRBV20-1	CSARPNRGSYNEQFF	TGCAGTGCTAGACCCAACAGGGGCTCCTACAATGAGCAGTTCTTC
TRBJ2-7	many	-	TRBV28	CASSLEGTPYEQYF	TGTGCCAGCAGTTTAGAGGGGACCCCCTACGAGCAGTACTTC
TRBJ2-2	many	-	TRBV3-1	CASSQVERELFF	TGTGCCAGCAGCCAAGTGGAGCGCGAGCTGTTTTTT
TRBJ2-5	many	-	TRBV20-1	CSAPLEGGTQETQYF	TGCAGTGCTCCTTTGGAAGGGGGTACTCAGGAGACCCAGTACTTC
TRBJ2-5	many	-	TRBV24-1	CATSDSTKETQYF	TGTGCCACCAGTGACTCCACCAAAGAGACCCAGTACTTC